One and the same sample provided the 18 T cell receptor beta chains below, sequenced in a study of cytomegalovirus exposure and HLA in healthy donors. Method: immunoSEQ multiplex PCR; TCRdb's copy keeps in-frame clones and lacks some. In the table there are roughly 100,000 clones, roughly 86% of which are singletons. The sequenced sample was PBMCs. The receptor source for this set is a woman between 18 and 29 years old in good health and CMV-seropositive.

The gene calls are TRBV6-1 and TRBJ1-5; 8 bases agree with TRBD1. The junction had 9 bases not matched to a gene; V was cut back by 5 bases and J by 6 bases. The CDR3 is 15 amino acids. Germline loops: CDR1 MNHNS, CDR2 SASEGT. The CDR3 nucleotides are TGTGCCAGCAGTTCCCGGACAGGGCGGGTTCAGCCCCAGCATTTT. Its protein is CASSSRTGRVQPQHF.

CDR3 loop: CASSLSPGGLGGAEQYF. The CDR3 bases are TGTGCCAGCAGTCTATCACCGGGGGGACTAGGAGGTGCCGAGCAGTACTTC. The chain is built from TRBV28 and TRBJ2-7; 8 bases align to TRBD2. The CDR3 is made up of 17 amino acids. Germline V gene sequence: CDR1 MDHEN, CDR2 SYDVKM. V trimming: 5 bases; J trimming: 6 bases; junction bases outside the gene matches: 18. Looking up the rest from reference TRBV28 and TRBJ2-7 gives the full variable domain: DVKVTQSSRYLVKRTGEKVFLECVQDMDHENMFWYRQDPGLGLRLIYFSYDVKMKEKGDIPEGYSVSREKKERFSLILESASTNQTSMYLCASSLSPGGLGGAEQYFGPGTRLTVT.

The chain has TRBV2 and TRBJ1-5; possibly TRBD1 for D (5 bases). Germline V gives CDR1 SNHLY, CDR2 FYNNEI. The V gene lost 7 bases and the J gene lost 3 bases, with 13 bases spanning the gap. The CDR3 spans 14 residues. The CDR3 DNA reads TGTGCCAGCAAGGCAGGGATCTCCAATCAGCCCCAGCATTTT. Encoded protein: CASKAGISNQPQHF.

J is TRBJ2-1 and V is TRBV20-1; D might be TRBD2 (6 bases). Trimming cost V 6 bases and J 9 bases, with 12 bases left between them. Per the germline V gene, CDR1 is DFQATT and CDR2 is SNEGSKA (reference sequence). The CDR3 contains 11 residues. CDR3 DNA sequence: TGCAGTGCCCCGAGACTAGTTGAGCAGTTCTTC. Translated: CSAPRLVEQFF.

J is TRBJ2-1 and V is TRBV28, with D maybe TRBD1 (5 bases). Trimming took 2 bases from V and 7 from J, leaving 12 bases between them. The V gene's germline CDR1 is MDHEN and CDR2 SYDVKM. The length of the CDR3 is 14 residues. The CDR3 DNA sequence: TGTGCCAGCAGTTTAGCAGGGAATAGGAATGAGCAGTTCTTC. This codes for CASSLAGNRNEQFF.

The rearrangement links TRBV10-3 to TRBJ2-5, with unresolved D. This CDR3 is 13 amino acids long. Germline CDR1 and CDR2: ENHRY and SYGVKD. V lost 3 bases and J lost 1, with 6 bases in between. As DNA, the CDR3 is TGTGCCATCAGTGAACAGCCCCAAGAGACCCAGTACTTC. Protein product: CAISEQPQETQYF.

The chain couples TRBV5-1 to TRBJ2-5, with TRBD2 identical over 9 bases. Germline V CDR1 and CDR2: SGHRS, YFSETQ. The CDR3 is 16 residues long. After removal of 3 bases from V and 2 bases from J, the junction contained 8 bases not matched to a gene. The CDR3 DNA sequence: TGCGCCAGCAGCTCGGGGGGCGCGGGAGGGCAAGAGACCCAGTACTTC. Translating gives CASSSGGAGGQETQYF.

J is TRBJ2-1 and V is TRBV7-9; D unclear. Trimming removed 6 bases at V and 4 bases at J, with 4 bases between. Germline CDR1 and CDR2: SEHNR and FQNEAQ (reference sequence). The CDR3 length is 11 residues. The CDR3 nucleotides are TGTGCCAGCAGGAGTTACAATGAGCAGTTCTTC. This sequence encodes CASRSYNEQFF.

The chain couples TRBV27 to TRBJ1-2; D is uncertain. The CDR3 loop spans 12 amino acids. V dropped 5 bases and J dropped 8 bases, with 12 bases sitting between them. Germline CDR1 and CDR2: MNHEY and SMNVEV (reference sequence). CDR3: CASSPSGVGYTF. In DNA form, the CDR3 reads TGTGCCAGCAGTCCCTCCGGAGTAGGCTACACCTTC.

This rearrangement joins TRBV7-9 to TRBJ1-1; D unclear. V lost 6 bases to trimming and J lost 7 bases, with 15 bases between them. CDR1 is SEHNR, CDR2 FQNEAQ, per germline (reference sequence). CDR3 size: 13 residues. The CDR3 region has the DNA TGTGCCAGCAGTCCCTCGGGGAGAGGTGAAGCTTTCTTT. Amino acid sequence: CASSPSGRGEAFF.

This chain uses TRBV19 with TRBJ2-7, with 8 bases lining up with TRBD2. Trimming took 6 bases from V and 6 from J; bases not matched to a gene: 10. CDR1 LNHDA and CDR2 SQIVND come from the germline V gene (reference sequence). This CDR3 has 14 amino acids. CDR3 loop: CASRSSGAGGEQYF. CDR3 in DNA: TGTGCCAGTAGATCCTCTGGCGCGGGGGGCGAGCAGTACTTC. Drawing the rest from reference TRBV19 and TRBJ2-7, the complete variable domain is DGGITQSPKYLFRKEGQNVTLSCEQNLNHDAMYWYRQDPGQGLRLIYYSQIVNDFQKGDIAEGYSVSREKKESFPLTVTSAQKNPTAFYLCASRSSGAGGEQYFGPGTRLTVT.

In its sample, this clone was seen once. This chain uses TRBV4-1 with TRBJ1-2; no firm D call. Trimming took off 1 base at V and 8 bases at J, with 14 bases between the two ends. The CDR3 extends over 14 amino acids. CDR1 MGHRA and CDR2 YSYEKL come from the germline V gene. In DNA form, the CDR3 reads TGCGCCAGCAGCCAAGTCCTGACAAAGTCGGGCTACACCTTC. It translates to CASSQVLTKSGYTF.

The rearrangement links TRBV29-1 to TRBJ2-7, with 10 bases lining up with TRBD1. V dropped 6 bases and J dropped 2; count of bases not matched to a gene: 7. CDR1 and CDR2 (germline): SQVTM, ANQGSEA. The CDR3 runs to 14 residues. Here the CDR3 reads CSVTGTGVTYEQYF. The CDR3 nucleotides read TGCAGCGTCACCGGGACAGGGGTAACCTACGAGCAGTACTTC.

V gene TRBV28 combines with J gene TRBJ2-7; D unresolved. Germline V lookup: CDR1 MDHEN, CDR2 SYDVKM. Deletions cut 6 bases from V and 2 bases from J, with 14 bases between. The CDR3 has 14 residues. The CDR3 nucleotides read TGTGCCAGCAGGACTTCTATAGAAGCCTACGAGCAGTACTTC. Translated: CASRTSIEAYEQYF.

CDR3 bases: TGTGCCAGTAGCCAGGCGGGAGGGACTTTGAATGAGCAGTTCTTC. Translated: CASSQAGGTLNEQFF. The rearrangement links TRBV19 to TRBJ2-1, with 9 bases lining up with TRBD2. The CDR3 covers 15 residues. V shed 6 bases and J 7 bases; nucleotides not matched to a gene: 10. Germline V CDR1 and CDR2: LNHDA, SQIVND (reference sequence).

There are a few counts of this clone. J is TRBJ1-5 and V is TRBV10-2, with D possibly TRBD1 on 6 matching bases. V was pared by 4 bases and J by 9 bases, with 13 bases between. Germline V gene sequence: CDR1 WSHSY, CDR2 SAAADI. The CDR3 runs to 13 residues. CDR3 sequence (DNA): TGCGCCAGCAGTGGGGGGCCAGGTTTGCCCCAGCATTTT. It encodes CASSGGPGLPQHF.

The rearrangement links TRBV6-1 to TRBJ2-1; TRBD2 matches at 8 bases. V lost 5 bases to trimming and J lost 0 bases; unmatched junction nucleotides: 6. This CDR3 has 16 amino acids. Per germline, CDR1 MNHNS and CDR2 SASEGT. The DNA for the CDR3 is TGTGCCAGCAGTCAAGAAGCGGGGGACTCCTACAATGAGCAGTTCTTC. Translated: CASSQEAGDSYNEQFF.

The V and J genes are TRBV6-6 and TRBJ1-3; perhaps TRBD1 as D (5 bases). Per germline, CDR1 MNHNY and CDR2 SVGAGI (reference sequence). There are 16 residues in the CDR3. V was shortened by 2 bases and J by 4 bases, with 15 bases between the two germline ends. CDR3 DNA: TGTGCCAGCAGTTACGCCCGGGACGGGGGGGGAAACACCATATATTTT. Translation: CASSYARDGGGNTIYF.